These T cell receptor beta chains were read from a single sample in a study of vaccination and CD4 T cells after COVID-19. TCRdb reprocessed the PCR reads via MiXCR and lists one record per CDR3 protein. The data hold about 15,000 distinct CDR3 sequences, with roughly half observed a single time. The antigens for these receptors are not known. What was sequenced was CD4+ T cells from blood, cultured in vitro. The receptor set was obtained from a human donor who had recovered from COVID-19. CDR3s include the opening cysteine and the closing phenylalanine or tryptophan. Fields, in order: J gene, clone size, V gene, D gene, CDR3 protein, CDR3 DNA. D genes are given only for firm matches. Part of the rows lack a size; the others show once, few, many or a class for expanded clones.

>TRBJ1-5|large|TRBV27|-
CASTSSYGYQPQHF
TGTGCCAGCACCTCCAGCTACGGGTATCAGCCCCAGCATTTT
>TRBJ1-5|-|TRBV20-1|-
CSAVGTVQGLAQHF
TGCAGTGCTGTCGGGACCGTCCAGGGATTGGCCCAGCATTTT
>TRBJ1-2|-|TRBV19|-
CASTKGTTGSYGYTF
TGTGCCAGTACCAAGGGCACTACAGGGAGCTATGGCTACACCTTC
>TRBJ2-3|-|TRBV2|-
CASSDDDTQYF
TGTGCCAGCAGTGATGACGATACGCAGTATTTT
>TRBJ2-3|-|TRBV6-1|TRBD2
CASNPLGSAGGSTDTQYF
TGTGCCAGCAATCCGCTGGGATCAGCGGGGGGAAGCACAGATACGCAGTATTTT
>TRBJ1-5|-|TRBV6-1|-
CASSEARSGQPQHF
TGTGCCAGCAGTGAAGCGCGCAGCGGTCAGCCCCAGCATTTT
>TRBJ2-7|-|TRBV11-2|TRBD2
CASSWGLAGGEQYF
TGTGCCAGCAGCTGGGGACTAGCGGGAGGAGAGCAGTACTTC
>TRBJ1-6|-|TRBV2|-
CASRMGNSPLHF
TGTGCCAGCAGGATGGGAAATTCACCCCTCCACTTT
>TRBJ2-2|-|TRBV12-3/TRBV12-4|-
CASSAGDPARDTGELFF
TGTGCCAGCAGTGCGGGCGACCCGGCGAGGGACACCGGGGAGCTGTTTTTT
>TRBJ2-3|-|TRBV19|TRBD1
CASSARTGGVGTDTQYF
TGTGCCAGTAGTGCTCGGACAGGGGGCGTTGGCACAGATACGCAGTATTTT
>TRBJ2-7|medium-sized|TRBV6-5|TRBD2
CASSYSFGAGGFYEQYF
TGTGCCAGCAGTTACTCGTTTGGGGCGGGGGGATTTTACGAGCAGTACTTC
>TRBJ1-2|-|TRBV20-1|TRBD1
CSATGGVNYGYTF
TGCAGTGCTACAGGGGGGGTAAACTATGGCTACACCTTC
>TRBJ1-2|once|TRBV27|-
CASSLSSLPFYGYTF
TGTGCCAGCAGTTTAAGTTCACTCCCTTTCTATGGCTACACCTTC
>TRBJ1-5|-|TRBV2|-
CASSPPPGSNQPQHF
TGTGCCAGCAGTCCCCCCCCGGGTAGCAATCAGCCCCAGCATTTT
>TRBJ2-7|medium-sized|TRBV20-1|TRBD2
CSAGRGDRTYEQYF
TGCAGTGCGGGGAGGGGAGACCGGACCTACGAGCAGTACTTC
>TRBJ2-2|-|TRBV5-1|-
CASSPGGRDTGELFF
TGCGCCAGCAGCCCCGGGGGCCGGGACACCGGGGAGCTGTTTTTT
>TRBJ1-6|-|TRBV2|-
CASISTGGVNSPLHF
TGTGCCAGCATAAGTACCGGGGGCGTTAATTCACCCCTCCACTTT
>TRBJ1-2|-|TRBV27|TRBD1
CASSSWTGHGYTF
TGTGCCAGCAGTTCCTGGACAGGGCACGGCTACACCTTC
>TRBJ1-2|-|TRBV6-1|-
CASITTRGSSPGYTF
TGTGCCAGCATCACTACGAGGGGGTCGAGTCCTGGCTACACCTTC
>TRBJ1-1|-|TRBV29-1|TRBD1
CSVRQGLNTEAFF
TGCAGCGTGAGACAGGGGCTGAACACTGAAGCTTTCTTT
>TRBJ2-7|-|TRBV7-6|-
CASSPTTDTYEQYF
TGTGCCAGCAGCCCCACGACTGACACCTACGAGCAGTACTTC
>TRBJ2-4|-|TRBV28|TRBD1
CASSPTRQGNIQYF
TGTGCCAGCAGTCCGACCCGACAGGGAAACATTCAGTACTTC
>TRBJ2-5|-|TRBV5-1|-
CASSRRGFATQETQYF
TGCGCCAGCAGCCGCCGCGGGTTTGCTACCCAAGAGACCCAGTACTTC
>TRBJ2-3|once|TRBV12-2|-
CASRLIETDTQYF
TGTGCAAGTCGCTTAATAGAGACAGATACGCAGTATTTT
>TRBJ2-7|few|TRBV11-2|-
CASSPLRGNRDLYEQYF
TGTGCCAGCAGCCCCCTTAGGGGGAACAGGGACCTCTACGAGCAGTACTTC
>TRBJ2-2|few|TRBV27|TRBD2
CASSPSGINTGELFF
TGTGCCAGCAGTCCTAGCGGGATTAACACCGGGGAGCTGTTTTTT